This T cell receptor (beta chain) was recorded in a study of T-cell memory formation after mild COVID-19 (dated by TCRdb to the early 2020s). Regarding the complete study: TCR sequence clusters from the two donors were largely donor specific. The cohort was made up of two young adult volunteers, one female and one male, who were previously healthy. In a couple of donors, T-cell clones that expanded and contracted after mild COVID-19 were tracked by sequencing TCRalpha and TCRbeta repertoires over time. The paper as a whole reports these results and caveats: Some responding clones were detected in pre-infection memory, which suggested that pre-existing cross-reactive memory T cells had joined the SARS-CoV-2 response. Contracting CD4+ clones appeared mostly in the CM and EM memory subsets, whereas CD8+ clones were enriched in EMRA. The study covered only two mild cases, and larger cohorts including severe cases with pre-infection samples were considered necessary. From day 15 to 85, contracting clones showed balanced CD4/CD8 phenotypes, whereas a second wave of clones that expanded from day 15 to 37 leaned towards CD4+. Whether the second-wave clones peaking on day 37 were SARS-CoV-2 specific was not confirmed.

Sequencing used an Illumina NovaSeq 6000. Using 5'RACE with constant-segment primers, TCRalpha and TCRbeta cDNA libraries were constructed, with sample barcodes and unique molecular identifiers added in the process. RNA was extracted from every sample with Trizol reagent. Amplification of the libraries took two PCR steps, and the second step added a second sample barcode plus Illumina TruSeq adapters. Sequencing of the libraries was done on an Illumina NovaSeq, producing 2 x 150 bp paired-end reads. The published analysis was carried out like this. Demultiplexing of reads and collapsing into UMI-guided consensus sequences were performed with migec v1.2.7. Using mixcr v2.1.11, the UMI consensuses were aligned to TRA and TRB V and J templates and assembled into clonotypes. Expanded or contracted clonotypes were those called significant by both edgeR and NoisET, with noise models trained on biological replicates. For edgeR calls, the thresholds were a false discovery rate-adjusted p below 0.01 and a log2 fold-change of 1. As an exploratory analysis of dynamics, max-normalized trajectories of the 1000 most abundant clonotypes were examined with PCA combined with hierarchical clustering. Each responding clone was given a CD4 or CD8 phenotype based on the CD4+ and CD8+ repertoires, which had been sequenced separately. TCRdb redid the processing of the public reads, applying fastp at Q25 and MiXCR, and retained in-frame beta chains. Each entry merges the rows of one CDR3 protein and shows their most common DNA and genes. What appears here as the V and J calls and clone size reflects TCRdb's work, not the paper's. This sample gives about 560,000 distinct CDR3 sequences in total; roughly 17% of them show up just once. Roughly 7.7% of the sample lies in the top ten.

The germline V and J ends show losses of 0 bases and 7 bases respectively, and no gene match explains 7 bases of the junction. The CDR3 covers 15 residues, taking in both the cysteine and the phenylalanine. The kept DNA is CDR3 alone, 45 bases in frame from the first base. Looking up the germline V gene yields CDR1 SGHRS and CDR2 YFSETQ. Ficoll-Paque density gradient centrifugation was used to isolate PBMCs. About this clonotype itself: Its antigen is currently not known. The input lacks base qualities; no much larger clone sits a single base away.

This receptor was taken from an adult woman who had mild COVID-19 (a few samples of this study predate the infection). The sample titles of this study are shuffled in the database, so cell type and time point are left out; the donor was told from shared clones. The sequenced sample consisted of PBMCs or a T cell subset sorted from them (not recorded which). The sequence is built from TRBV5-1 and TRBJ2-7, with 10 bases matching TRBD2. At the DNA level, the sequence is TGCGCCAGCAGCTTGGCTAGCGGGAGCTCGGGAGAGCAGTACTTC. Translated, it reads CASSLASGSSGEQYF. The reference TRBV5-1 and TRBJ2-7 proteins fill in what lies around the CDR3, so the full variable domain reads KAGVTQTPRYLIKTRGQQVTLSCSPISGHRSVSWYQQTPGQGLQFLFEYFSETQRNKGNFPGRFSGRQFSNSRSEMNVSTLELGDSALYLCASSLASGSSGEQYFGPGTRLTVT.